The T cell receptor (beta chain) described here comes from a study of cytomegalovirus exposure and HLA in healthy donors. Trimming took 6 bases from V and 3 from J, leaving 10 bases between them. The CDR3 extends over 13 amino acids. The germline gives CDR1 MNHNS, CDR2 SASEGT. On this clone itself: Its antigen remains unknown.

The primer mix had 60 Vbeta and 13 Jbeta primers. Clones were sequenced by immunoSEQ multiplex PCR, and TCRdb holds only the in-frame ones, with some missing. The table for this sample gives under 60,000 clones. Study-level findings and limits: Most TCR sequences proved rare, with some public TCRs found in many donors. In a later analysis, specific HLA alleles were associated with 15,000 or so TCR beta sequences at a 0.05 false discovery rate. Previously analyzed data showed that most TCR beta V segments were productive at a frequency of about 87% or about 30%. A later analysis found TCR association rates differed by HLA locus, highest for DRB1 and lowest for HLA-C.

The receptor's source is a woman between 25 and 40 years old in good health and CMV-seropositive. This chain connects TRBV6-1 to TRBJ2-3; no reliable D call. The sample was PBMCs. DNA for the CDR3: TGTGCCAGCAGCACAGTCCCAACAGATACGCAGTATTTT. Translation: CASSTVPTDTQYF.